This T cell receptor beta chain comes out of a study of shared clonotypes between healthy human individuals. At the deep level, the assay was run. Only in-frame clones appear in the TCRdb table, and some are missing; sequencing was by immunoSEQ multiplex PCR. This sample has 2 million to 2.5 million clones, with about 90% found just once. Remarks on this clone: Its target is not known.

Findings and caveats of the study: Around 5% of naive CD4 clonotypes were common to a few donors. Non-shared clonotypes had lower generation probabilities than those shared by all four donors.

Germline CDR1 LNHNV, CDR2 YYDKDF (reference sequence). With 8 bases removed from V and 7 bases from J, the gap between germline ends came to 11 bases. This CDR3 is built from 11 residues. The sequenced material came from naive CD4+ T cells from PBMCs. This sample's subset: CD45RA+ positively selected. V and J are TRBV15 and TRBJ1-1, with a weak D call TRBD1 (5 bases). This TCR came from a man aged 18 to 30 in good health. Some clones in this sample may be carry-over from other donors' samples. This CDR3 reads CATGDANEAFF. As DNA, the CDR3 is TGTGCCACCGGGGACGCAAATGAAGCTTTCTTT.